This T cell receptor (beta chain) was recorded in a study of tumor-infiltrating lymphocytes in localized non-small cell lung cancer. Study results and caveats: Tumor T-cell fraction was not associated with recurrence-free survival. TCRbeta sequencing showed higher T cell infiltration in tumors than uninvolved lung. Available tissue quantity limited TCR sequencing to a patient subset.

Libraries were prepared by immunoSEQ multiplex PCR; TCRdb keeps only in-frame clonotypes and omits some of them. The sample carries over 15,000 clones, more than 60% recorded once. Germline values: CDR1 SGHTA, CDR2 FQGNSA. V gave up 3 bases and J gave up 7 bases; unmatched junction bases: 8. The CDR3 covers 14 residues. Notes on this clone: What it binds is not known.

The rearrangement links TRBV7-2 to TRBJ2-7; 8 nucleotides match TRBD2. This TCR was sampled from a human donor with non-small cell lung cancer. Sequences were obtained from lung tumor tissue. CDR3 region: CASSFTSGGGEQYF. The CDR3 DNA reads as TGTGCCAGCAGCTTTACTAGCGGAGGCGGGGAGCAGTACTTC. Drawing the rest from reference TRBV7-2 and TRBJ2-7, the complete variable domain is GAGVSQSPSNKVTEKGKDVELRCDPISGHTALYWYRQSLGQGLEFLIYFQGNSAPDKSGLPSDRFSAERTGGSVSTLTIQRTQQEDSAVYLCASSFTSGGGEQYFGPGTRLTVT.